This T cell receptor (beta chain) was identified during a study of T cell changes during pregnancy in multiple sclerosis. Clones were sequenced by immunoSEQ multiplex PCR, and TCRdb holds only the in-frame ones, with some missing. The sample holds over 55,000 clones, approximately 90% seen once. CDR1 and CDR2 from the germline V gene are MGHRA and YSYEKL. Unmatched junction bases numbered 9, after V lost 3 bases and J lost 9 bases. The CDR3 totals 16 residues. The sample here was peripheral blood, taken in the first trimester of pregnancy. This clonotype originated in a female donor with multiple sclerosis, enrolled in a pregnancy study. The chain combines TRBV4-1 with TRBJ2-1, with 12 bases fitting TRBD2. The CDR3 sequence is CASSQVLAGGLSEQFF. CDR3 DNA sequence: TGCGCCAGCAGCCAGGTCCTAGCGGGAGGGCTGAGTGAGCAGTTCTTC.